The rows below give T cell receptor beta chains drawn from one sample of a study of early T cells in non-severe SARS-CoV-2 infection. MiXCR, applied by TCRdb to the 5' RACE reads, yields one record per CDR3 protein. The sample has nearly 60,000 distinct CDR3 sequences, 12% seen once. Material: whole blood. The receptors were sampled from an adult who was a healthcare worker with PCR-confirmed SARS-CoV-2 infection or an uninfected control (not recorded which). Both conserved end residues are part of each CDR3. A D gene is named only where the DNA matches it firmly. A row's size may be missing; if present it is once, few, many or a size class.

abundance: NA
j_gene: TRBJ2-2
v_gene: TRBV12-3/TRBV12-4
d_gene: TRBD2
CDR3aa: CASSRLAGPNTGELFF
CDR3nt: TGTGCCAGCAGTCGACTAGCGGGACCGAACACCGGGGAGCTGTTTTTT

abundance: few
j_gene: TRBJ2-7
v_gene: TRBV5-6
d_gene: NA
CDR3aa: CASSFDGGDYEQYF
CDR3nt: TGTGCCAGCAGCTTTGATGGAGGGGACTACGAGCAGTACTTC

abundance: many
j_gene: TRBJ1-1
v_gene: TRBV12-3/TRBV12-4
d_gene: NA
CDR3aa: CASSTQGAAFF
CDR3nt: TGTGCCAGCAGTACACAGGGCGCAGCTTTCTTT

abundance: NA
j_gene: TRBJ2-1
v_gene: TRBV4-3
d_gene: NA
CDR3aa: CASSQMGGTNEQFF
CDR3nt: TGCGCCAGCAGCCAGATGGGCGGGACAAATGAGCAGTTCTTC

abundance: few
j_gene: TRBJ2-3
v_gene: TRBV5-1
d_gene: NA
CDR3aa: CASSSGEGAGDTQYF
CDR3nt: TGCGCCAGCAGCTCAGGCGAAGGGGCCGGGGATACGCAGTATTTT

abundance: NA
j_gene: TRBJ2-1
v_gene: TRBV23-1
d_gene: TRBD1
CDR3aa: CASSQSETGDKVEQFF
CDR3nt: TGCGCCAGCAGTCAATCGGAGACAGGGGACAAGGTTGAGCAGTTCTTC

abundance: NA
j_gene: TRBJ2-5
v_gene: TRBV3-1
d_gene: TRBD2
CDR3aa: CASSQAGLAAAETQYF
CDR3nt: TGTGCCAGCAGCCAAGCGGGACTAGCGGCTGCAGAGACCCAGTACTTC

abundance: many
j_gene: TRBJ2-5
v_gene: TRBV20-1
d_gene: NA
CDR3aa: CSASSGTPQETQYF
CDR3nt: TGCAGTGCTAGTTCCGGGACTCCCCAAGAGACCCAGTACTTC

abundance: few
j_gene: TRBJ2-7
v_gene: TRBV6-5
d_gene: NA
CDR3aa: CASSQFIRGSYEQYF
CDR3nt: TGTGCCAGCAGTCAATTTATCAGGGGTTCCTACGAGCAGTACTTC

abundance: many
j_gene: TRBJ1-5
v_gene: TRBV6-6
d_gene: NA
CDR3aa: CASSMDGNQPQHF
CDR3nt: TGTGCCAGCAGCATGGACGGCAATCAGCCCCAGCATTTT

abundance: NA
j_gene: TRBJ2-5
v_gene: TRBV5-8
d_gene: TRBD2
CDR3aa: CASSLASGRDQETQYF
CDR3nt: TGTGCCAGCAGCTTGGCTAGCGGGAGGGATCAAGAGACCCAGTACTTC

abundance: few
j_gene: TRBJ1-2
v_gene: TRBV6-1
d_gene: TRBD1
CDR3aa: CASSAGQGANYGYTF
CDR3nt: TGTGCCAGCAGTGCGGGACAGGGGGCTAACTATGGCTACACCTTC

abundance: few
j_gene: TRBJ1-5
v_gene: TRBV27
d_gene: NA
CDR3aa: CASSLYQPQHF
CDR3nt: TGTGCCAGCAGTTTGTATCAGCCCCAGCATTTT

abundance: few
j_gene: TRBJ1-2
v_gene: TRBV4-1
d_gene: TRBD1
CDR3aa: CASSQAGGNYGYTF
CDR3nt: TGCGCCAGCAGCCAAGCAGGGGGCAACTATGGCTACACCTTC

abundance: NA
j_gene: TRBJ1-1
v_gene: TRBV11-2
d_gene: TRBD1
CDR3aa: CASSQGVRAEAFF
CDR3nt: TGTGCCAGCAGCCAGGGGGTCAGGGCTGAAGCTTTCTTT

abundance: many
j_gene: TRBJ2-1
v_gene: TRBV4-2
d_gene: TRBD2
CDR3aa: CASSQASGAPPQEQFF
CDR3nt: TGTGCCAGCAGCCAGGCTAGCGGCGCTCCTCCCCAGGAGCAGTTCTTC

abundance: many
j_gene: TRBJ1-1
v_gene: TRBV5-1
d_gene: NA
CDR3aa: CASSLISGAVTEAFF
CDR3nt: TGCGCCAGCAGCCTCATTTCAGGGGCAGTCACTGAAGCTTTCTTT

abundance: NA
j_gene: TRBJ2-2
v_gene: TRBV20-1
d_gene: TRBD2
CDR3aa: CSARLAGAGELFF
CDR3nt: TGCAGTGCTAGACTAGCGGGAGCCGGGGAGCTGTTTTTT

abundance: NA
j_gene: TRBJ1-2
v_gene: TRBV6-2/TRBV6-3
d_gene: NA
CDR3aa: CASRQLYGYTF
CDR3nt: TGTGCCAGCAGACAGCTCTATGGCTACACCTTC

abundance: many
j_gene: TRBJ1-4
v_gene: TRBV5-5
d_gene: TRBD1
CDR3aa: CASSLEMTGEYEKLFF
CDR3nt: TGTGCCAGCAGCTTGGAAATGACAGGGGAGTATGAAAAACTGTTTTTT

abundance: many
j_gene: TRBJ2-7
v_gene: TRBV7-6
d_gene: TRBD1
CDR3aa: CASSKGQGAVEQYF
CDR3nt: TGTGCCAGCAGCAAGGGACAGGGGGCGGTCGAGCAGTACTTC

abundance: few
j_gene: TRBJ1-6
v_gene: TRBV11-2
d_gene: TRBD1
CDR3aa: CASSLAWDSNSPLHF
CDR3nt: TGTGCCAGCAGCTTAGCCTGGGACAGCAATTCACCCCTCCACTTT

abundance: many
j_gene: TRBJ1-2
v_gene: TRBV5-1
d_gene: TRBD1
CDR3aa: CASRASSGGSGYGYTF
CDR3nt: TGCGCCAGCAGGGCCTCATCAGGGGGCTCGGGTTATGGCTACACCTTC

abundance: few
j_gene: TRBJ2-1
v_gene: TRBV29-1
d_gene: TRBD2
CDR3aa: CSAVAGTSGSYNEQFF
CDR3nt: TGCAGCGCCGTCGCCGGGACTAGCGGCTCCTACAATGAGCAGTTCTTC

abundance: NA
j_gene: TRBJ1-4
v_gene: TRBV29-1
d_gene: NA
CDR3aa: CSSQGANEKLFF
CDR3nt: TGCAGCTCACAGGGAGCTAATGAAAAACTGTTTTTT

abundance: many
j_gene: TRBJ2-7
v_gene: TRBV9
d_gene: TRBD1
CDR3aa: CASSVGQGGEQYF
CDR3nt: TGTGCCAGCAGCGTAGGACAGGGGGGCGAGCAGTACTTC

abundance: many
j_gene: TRBJ2-3
v_gene: TRBV6-5
d_gene: TRBD1
CDR3aa: CASSSTGGQGGGDTQYF
CDR3nt: TGTGCCAGCAGTTCCACCGGGGGACAGGGAGGCGGAGATACGCAGTATTTT

abundance: many
j_gene: TRBJ2-1
v_gene: TRBV5-4
d_gene: TRBD2
CDR3aa: CASSLWTSGGQTQFF
CDR3nt: TGTGCCAGCAGCTTGTGGACTAGCGGGGGGCAGACTCAGTTCTTC